The present TCR beta chain was sequenced within a study of Graves' ophthalmopathy and Graves' hyperthyroidism. Study findings and constraints: Most expanded thyroid clonotypes above 0.001 frequency also appeared in blood.

In the case of this clonotype: The antigen remains undetermined.

RNA transcripts were the source from which TCR beta CDR3 regions were amplified. RT-PCR was first run with HTBI primers, then multiplex PCR in a second round. Each CDR3 protein is one row after TCRdb ran MiXCR on the multiplex PCR reads. The sample shows approximately 640,000 distinct CDR3 sequences, about two fifths of them seen only once. Isolation of PBMCs was performed using 9 to 10 ml of fresh peripheral blood. The V gene end was trimmed by 2 bases and the J gene end by 8 bases; junction bases not matched to a gene: 5. Germline CDR1 SQVTM, CDR2 ANQGSEA. The CDR3 sequence is 12 residues long. This clonotype was sampled from an adult man with Graves' ophthalmopathy. The chain has TRBV29-1 and TRBJ1-2; 7 bases are shared with TRBD1. The sample was peripheral blood. CDR3 region: CSVETGARGYTF. The DNA of the CDR3 is TGCAGCGTTGAAACAGGGGCGCGCGGCTACACCTTC.